This TCR beta chain was profiled in a study of blood T cell repertoires in COVID-19 (dated by TCRdb to between 2020 and 2021). About the investigation overall: Collaborator samples came from the United States, Italy and Spain and covered acute and convalescent phases of COVID-19. The prospective study material was composed of cDNA or gDNA derived from T cells, B-cell-depleted T cells, or PBMCs. Subjects who had been exposed to COVID-19, were actively infected with it, or had recovered from it provided the deeply sampled blood TCRbeta repertoires that made up the dataset. The repertoires were released in a freely available public database intended as a resource for research on the immune response to SARS-CoV-2. The samples were drawn from the first 160 participants of the ongoing ImmuneRACE study and from more than 1,000 subjects provided by 6 global collaborators. Nearly every sample came with metadata listing a de-identified subject ID, COVID-19 status, age in years and sex. Where available, HLA class I and class II types were taken from metadata supplied by the sample provider and were not determined by assay-based typing.

The CDR3 sequence holds 13 residues, the cysteine and phenylalanine included. The sequence is cut down to CDR3 DNA, 39 bases in frame from base 1. CDR1 and CDR2 are read off the germline V gene as SGHTA and FQGTGA. V drops 4 bases and J drops 6 bases, leaving 12 bases in between. TCRbeta CDR3 regions were amplified from genomic DNA using the immunoSEQ Assay, a bias-controlled multiplex PCR. As for how the authors treated the data: Nucleated cell counts per sample were estimated from amplification of reference gene primers within the assay. Sequence reads were collapsed and filtered to measure the absolute abundance of every unique TCRbeta CDR3 rearrangement. Productive Simpson clonality was computed per sample as the square root of Simpson's diversity index over productive rearrangements. Imported from immuneACCESS, the table was reduced by TCRdb to in-frame sequences with V and J called. These copies leave out some clones; in studies compared against another copy, an unresolved V gene accounts for under half, and the cause of the remainder is not known. V and J calls and clone size are as listed in that table; D and trimming were resolved from the DNA. Counted in this sample were fewer than 300,000 clones; 83% of them appeared once. In total, the top ten clones hold approximately 10% of the sample.

What the work shows at the level of the full study, not this receptor alone: The quantity of clinical and demographic metadata differed by source and by participant and was supplied without curation.

A single count supports this clone. No cognate antigen has been identified for it. No per-base quality is available; no much larger clone lies one base away. Samples from volunteer blood donors who had recovered from COVID-19 were contributed by a second Seattle source. The collaborating institutions used their own protocols to collect whole blood in K2EDTA tubes. For TCRbeta analysis, collaborator samples were shipped as frozen whole blood, as isolated PBMCs, or as DNA extracted from either sample type. The rearrangement joined TRBV7-3 to TRBJ1-1; the D gene is possibly TRBD1, with 5 bases matching. Input material: peripheral blood. The sequence was collected from a woman between 45 and 65 years old who had recovered from COVID-19. The nucleotide sequence reads TGTGCCAGCAGCTCCAATTTAGGGGCTGAAGCTTTCTTT. Its protein product is CASSSNLGAEAFF.